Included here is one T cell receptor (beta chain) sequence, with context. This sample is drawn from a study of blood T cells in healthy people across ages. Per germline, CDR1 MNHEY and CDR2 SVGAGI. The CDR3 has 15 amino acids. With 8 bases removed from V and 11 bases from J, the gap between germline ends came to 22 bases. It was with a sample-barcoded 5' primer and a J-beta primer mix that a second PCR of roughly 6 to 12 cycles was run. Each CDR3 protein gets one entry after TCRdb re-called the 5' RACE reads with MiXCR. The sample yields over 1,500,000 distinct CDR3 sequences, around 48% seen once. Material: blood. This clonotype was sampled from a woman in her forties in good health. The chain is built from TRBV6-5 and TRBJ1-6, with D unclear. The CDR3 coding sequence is TGTGCCAGCTCCGCCCGGCGCGGCGTTTCGGCACCCCTCCACTTT. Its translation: CASSARRGVSAPLHF.